This passage covers 2 T cell receptor beta chains from one sample sequenced in a study of cytomegalovirus exposure and HLA in healthy donors. Researchers ran the PCR with 60 Vbeta and 13 Jbeta primers. Some clones are missing from TCRdb's copy, which holds only in-frame ones; the method was immunoSEQ multiplex PCR. Among about 270,000 clones listed, roughly 70% were seen once. The material sequenced was PBMCs. The source is a female donor in good health and CMV-seronegative.

This clone appeared once. The chain combines TRBV25-1 with TRBJ1-5; 9 bases match TRBD1. CDR3 length: 14 amino acids. J was trimmed by 6 bases and V by 4 bases; bases with no gene match: 4. The germline V gene encodes CDR1 MGHDK and CDR2 SYGVNS. The CDR3 DNA reads as TGTGCCAGCAGTGGGACAGGGGCTGGTCAGCCCCAGCATTTT. Translated: CASSGTGAGQPQHF.

The chain is built from TRBV2 and TRBJ2-7; the D is unclear. The V gene's germline CDR1 is SNHLY and CDR2 FYNNEI. The CDR3 is 12 residues long. With 4 bases removed from V and 3 bases from J, the gap between germline ends came to 7 bases. In DNA, the CDR3 is TGTGCCAGCAGTGTCGGTTTCTACGAGCAGTACTTC. This encodes CASSVGFYEQYF. Filled out from reference TRBV2 and TRBJ2-7, the complete variable domain reads EPEVTQTPSHQVTQMGQEVILRCVPISNHLYFYWYRQILGQKVEFLVSFYNNEISEKSEIFDDQFSVERPDGSNFTLKIRSTKLEDSAMYFCASSVGFYEQYFGPGTRLTVT.